These 30 T cell receptor beta chains were sequenced from one sample in a study of cytomegalovirus exposure and HLA in healthy donors (TCRdb year 2017). The method behind the library was the immunoSEQ multiplex PCR assay. A mixture of 60 forward primers for TCR Vbeta segments and 13 reverse primers for TCR Jbeta segments was used in the multiplex PCR. Sourced from immuneACCESS, this table was stored by TCRdb with only in-frame sequences that have V and J called. A share of the clones is absent; for the studies checked, an unresolved V gene accounts for under half, and the remainder has no known explanation. Counted in this sample were roughly 200,000 clones; 75% to 85% of them appeared once. The top ten constitute approximately 3.7% of the sample. Sequencing was carried out using PBMCs. These receptors came from a woman in her sixties or seventies in good health and CMV-seropositive.

The table lists this clone with a few counts. V gene TRBV7-3 combines with J gene TRBJ1-2, with D unresolved. Per germline, CDR1 SGHTA and CDR2 FQGTGA. V was pared by 8 bases and J by 8 bases, with 18 bases between. CDR3 length equals 13 residues. The CDR3 nucleotides are TGTGCCAGCTCAAATTTCAGTCGTCGCGGCTACACCTTC. Residues: CASSNFSRRGYTF.

CDR3 sequence reads: CASSIGTGDRPLHF. CDR3 DNA sequence: TGTGCCAGCAGTATCGGGACAGGGGATCGCCCCCTCCACTTT. The V gene is TRBV27, the J gene TRBJ1-6; 10 bases line up with TRBD1. Germline CDR1 reads MNHEY; CDR2 reads SMNVEV (reference sequence). Unmatched junction bases numbered 8, after V lost 5 bases and J lost 13 bases. This CDR3 comprises 14 residues.

The DNA of the CDR3 is TGTGCCAGCAGCCAAGTCGGGGGTAGGGCTAATGAAAAACTGTTTTTT. It is translated as CASSQVGGRANEKLFF. The chain has TRBV14 and TRBJ1-4, with D tentatively TRBD1 (5 bases). V was trimmed by 1 base and J by 3 bases, leaving 12 bases between them. Germline CDR1 SGHDN, CDR2 FVKESK. This CDR3 has 16 amino acids.

V gene TRBV5-4 combines with J gene TRBJ1-2; 7 nucleotides align to TRBD1. The J segment lost 10 bases and the V segment lost 0 bases, leaving 6 bases of the junction unmatched. The CDR3 has 13 amino acids. In germline, CDR1 is SGHNT, CDR2 YYREEE (reference sequence). The CDR3 sequence is CASSLARDRSYTF. The DNA for the CDR3 is TGTGCCAGCAGCTTGGCACGGGACAGATCCTACACCTTC.

The chain joins TRBV5-1 to TRBJ2-5; TRBD2 matches at 7 bases. Germline CDR1 is SGHRS and CDR2 is YFSETQ. Unmatched junction bases numbered 5, after V lost 1 base and J lost 5 bases. The CDR3 consists of 14 residues. In DNA, the CDR3 is TGCGCCAGCAGCTTGACAGCGGGGCCGGAGACCCAGTACTTC. Protein product: CASSLTAGPETQYF.

The chain combines TRBV5-1 with TRBJ2-5; 8 bases line up with TRBD1. The J segment lost 5 bases and the V segment lost 4 bases, leaving 10 bases of the junction unmatched. Germline CDR1 reads SGHRS; CDR2 reads YFSETQ. The CDR3 has 15 amino acids. The CDR3: CASSEGTGRRETQYF. The DNA of the CDR3 is TGCGCCAGCAGCGAAGGGACAGGACGGAGGGAGACCCAGTACTTC.

The gene calls are TRBV7-3 and TRBJ1-4, with D uncertain. The CDR3 contains 14 residues. Germline V gives CDR1 SGHTA, CDR2 FQGTGA. With 3 bases removed from V and 4 bases from J, the gap between germline ends came to 9 bases. The CDR3 nucleotides read TGTGCCAGCAGCTTGGAGGGAAATAATGAAAAACTGTTTTTT. Translation gives CASSLEGNNEKLFF.

The CDR3 coding sequence is TGTGCCAGCACCTCGGCTAGCGGGGGGAGTTACAATGAGCAGTTCTTC. This encodes CASTSASGGSYNEQFF. The rearrangement joins TRBV5-4 to TRBJ2-1; 11 nucleotides line up with TRBD2. The germline V gene has CDR1 SGHNT and CDR2 YYREEE (reference sequence). The ends lost 6 bases at V and 4 bases at J; junction bases unmatched: 9. This CDR3 spans 16 amino acids.

This clone was detected only a few times. The chain is built from TRBV2 and TRBJ2-5; TRBD2 matches 10 bases. The germline V gene encodes CDR1 SNHLY and CDR2 FYNNEI. The CDR3 contains 16 residues. Losses at the gene ends were 4 bases for V and 10 bases for J; bases not matched to a gene: 15. CDR3 in amino acids: CASSAGGSGGPPVQYF. The CDR3 coding sequence is TGTGCCAGCAGTGCGGGCGGTAGCGGGGGGCCCCCTGTCCAGTACTTC.

This clone has a handful of counts. The chain carries TRBV29-1 and TRBJ1-2; 11 bases agree with TRBD1. The germline gives CDR1 SQVTM, CDR2 ANQGSEA. This CDR3 is built from 12 residues. Trimming removed 6 bases from V and 5 bases from J; junction bases left unmatched: 2. CDR3 residues: CSVGDRGYGYTF. In nucleotides, the CDR3 is TGCAGCGTAGGGGACAGGGGGTATGGCTACACCTTC.

The chain combines TRBV6-6 with TRBJ1-2; TRBD1 agrees at 8 bases. Per the germline V gene, CDR1 is MNHNY and CDR2 is SVGAGI (reference sequence). This CDR3 region has 13 residues. The V gene end was trimmed by 5 bases and the J gene end by 4 bases; junction bases not matched to a gene: 3. The CDR3 DNA sequence: TGTGCCAGCAGTCCGGACAGGGTCTATGGCTACACCTTC. Translating it yields CASSPDRVYGYTF.

V usage is TRBV2 and J usage is TRBJ1-1; maybe TRBD1 (5 bases). The CDR3 runs to 14 residues. Germline assignment: CDR1 SNHLY and CDR2 FYNNEI. Trimming removed 3 bases from V and 3 bases from J, with 11 bases in between. This CDR3 reads CASSDLRVDTEAFF. CDR3 nucleotides: TGTGCCAGCAGTGATCTCAGGGTGGACACTGAAGCTTTCTTT.

The rearrangement links TRBV28 to TRBJ2-7, with 7 bases fitting TRBD1. J gave up 1 base and V 6 bases, and 6 bases lay outside the gene matches. Germline loops: CDR1 MDHEN, CDR2 SYDVKM. This CDR3 is 14 amino acids long. CDR3 region: CASRAGTDSYEQYF. In nucleotides, the CDR3 is TGTGCCAGCAGGGCCGGGACAGATTCCTACGAGCAGTACTTC.

The CDR3 region is CASRRQGSQPQHF. DNA for the CDR3: TGTGCCAGCAGGAGACAGGGGAGTCAGCCCCAGCATTTT. The chain combines TRBV28 with TRBJ1-5; 8 nucleotides match TRBD1. Germline CDR1 reads MDHEN; CDR2 reads SYDVKM. This CDR3 has 13 amino acids. V was pared by 6 bases and J by 6 bases, with 4 bases of the junction left unmatched. Full variable domain (outside the CDR3, taken from reference TRBV28 and TRBJ1-5): DVKVTQSSRYLVKRTGEKVFLECVQDMDHENMFWYRQDPGLGLRLIYFSYDVKMKEKGDIPEGYSVSREKKERFSLILESASTNQTSMYLCASRRQGSQPQHFGDGTRLSIL.

V gene TRBV15 combines with J gene TRBJ2-1; a possible D gene is TRBD1 (5 bases). CDR1 and CDR2 (germline): LNHNV, YYDKDF (reference sequence). The CDR3 consists of 14 residues. Trimming stripped 1 base from V and 8 bases from J, with 12 bases between. The CDR3 spells CATSRGSGSHEQFF. The CDR3 bases are TGTGCCACCAGCAGAGGGTCAGGGTCCCATGAGCAGTTCTTC.

The chain employs TRBV28 and TRBJ1-5; TRBD1 aligns across 9 bases. Germline V lookup: CDR1 MDHEN, CDR2 SYDVKM. Trimming removed 5 bases from V and 4 bases from J; junction bases left unmatched: 3. The CDR3 consists of 14 residues. This CDR3 reads CASSKGQGNQPQHF. Written as DNA, the CDR3 is TGTGCCAGCAGTAAGGGACAGGGTAATCAGCCCCAGCATTTT.

This sequence joins TRBV7-8 and TRBJ1-2, with TRBD1 matching 10 bases. The CDR3 contains 13 residues. J lost 7 bases, V lost 4 bases, and 3 bases had no gene match. Looked up from germline, CDR1 is SGHVS and CDR2 is FQNEAQ. The CDR3 nucleotides read TGTGCCAGCAGCTCACGGACAGGGGGTGGCTACACCTTC. Translated, it gives CASSSRTGGGYTF. The complete variable domain, with remaining parts taken from reference TRBV7-8 and TRBJ1-2, reads GAGVSQSPRYKVAKRGQDVALRCDPISGHVSLFWYQQALGQGPEFLTYFQNEAQLDKSGLPSDRFFAERPEGSVSTLKIQRTQQEDSAVYLCASSSRTGGGYTFGSGTRLTVV.

This clone was seen only a few times. The chain employs TRBV25-1 and TRBJ1-6, with 11 nucleotides matching TRBD1. CDR1 is MGHDK, CDR2 SYGVNS, per germline. V shed 5 bases, J shed 8 bases, and the junction held 5 bases outside the gene matches. The CDR3 runs to 15 residues. The chain's CDR3 is CASSSRTGGDSPLHF. CDR3 nucleotides: TGTGCCAGCAGTTCACGGACAGGGGGCGATTCACCCCTCCACTTT. The whole variable domain, filled in from reference TRBV25-1 and TRBJ1-6, reads EADIYQTPRYLVIGTGKKITLECSQTMGHDKMYWYQQDPGMELHLIHYSYGVNSTEKGDLSSESTVSRIRTEHFPLTLESARPSHTSQYLCASSSRTGGDSPLHFGNGTRLTVT.

The V call is TRBV6-5, the J call TRBJ2-3; 8 bases are a match to TRBD2. This CDR3 is 15 amino acids long. The V and J ends lost 8 bases and 5 bases, in that order; junction bases with no gene match: 12. CDR1 and CDR2 (germline): MNHEY, SVGAGI. This CDR3 reads CASAPDSGIEDTQYF. Written as DNA, the CDR3 is TGTGCCAGCGCTCCCGATAGCGGGATTGAAGATACGCAGTATTTT.

The rearrangement links TRBV19 to TRBJ1-1; TRBD1 is a possible D gene (6 bases). The CDR3 runs 14 residues. CDR1 LNHDA and CDR2 SQIVND come from the germline V gene (reference sequence). V was trimmed by 4 bases and J by 4 bases, leaving 13 bases between them. The CDR3 loop is CASSTGVWGTEAFF. Here the CDR3 DNA reads TGTGCCAGTAGTACAGGGGTATGGGGCACTGAAGCTTTCTTT.

The chain employs TRBV30 and TRBJ1-2, with 7 bases that match TRBD1. The V gene end was trimmed by 1 base and the J gene end by 8 bases; junction bases not matched to a gene: 7. Germline CDR1 GTSNPN, CDR2 SVGIG (reference sequence). This CDR3 has 13 residues. CDR3 DNA sequence: TGTGCCTGGAGTGATCTCACAGGGGAGGGCTACACCTTC. Residues: CAWSDLTGEGYTF. The full variable domain, in which reference TRBV30 and TRBJ1-2 provide the parts outside the CDR3, is SQTIHQWPATLVQPVGSPLSLECTVEGTSNPNLYWYRQAAGRGLQLLFYSVGIGQISSEVPQNLSASRPQDRQFILSSKKLLLSDSGFYLCAWSDLTGEGYTFGSGTRLTVV.

The chain joins TRBV5-1 to TRBJ2-3; 12 bases line up with TRBD1. The V gene's germline CDR1 is SGHRS and CDR2 YFSETQ. The CDR3 totals 17 residues. V shed 0 bases, J shed 3 bases, and the junction held 5 bases outside the gene matches. CDR3 sequence (DNA): TGCGCCAGCAGCTTGGGACCGGGACAGGGGGCAACAGATACGCAGTATTTT. Protein product: CASSLGPGQGATDTQYF.

V is TRBV27 and J is TRBJ2-7, with 9 bases matching TRBD2. The CDR3 sequence is 14 residues long. Germline assignment: CDR1 MNHEY and CDR2 SMNVEV (reference sequence). Unmatched junction bases numbered 6, after V lost 3 bases and J lost 6 bases. CDR3 sequence (DNA): TGTGCCAGCAGTTTGTCGACTAGCGGCCTCGAGCAGTACTTC. Amino acids: CASSLSTSGLEQYF.

The J gene is TRBJ1-2, the V gene TRBV6-1; 7 bases match TRBD1. The J segment lost 5 bases and the V segment lost 1 base, leaving 7 bases of the junction unmatched. The germline V gene encodes CDR1 MNHNS and CDR2 SASEGT. CDR3 length equals 15 residues. The CDR3 protein is CASSEGTGLLYGYTF. The CDR3 DNA follows: TGTGCCAGCAGTGAAGGGACAGGCTTGCTTTATGGCTACACCTTC.

DNA for the CDR3: TGTGCCAGCAGCGCCCCCCGAGGCGCAGACCATCAAGAGACCCAGTACTTC. This sequence encodes CASSAPRGADHQETQYF. The chain joins TRBV9 to TRBJ2-5; D gene uncertain. Trimming cost V 3 bases and J 2 bases, with 20 bases left between them. Germline loops: CDR1 SGDLS, CDR2 YYNGEE. The CDR3 totals 17 residues.

The CDR3 nucleotides are TGCGCCAGCAGCTTGGAGCAGGGCTCCTACAATGAGCAGTTCTTC. Translation gives CASSLEQGSYNEQFF. V and J are TRBV5-1 and TRBJ2-1, with D possibly TRBD1 on 5 matching bases. The V end lost 0 bases, the J end lost 0 bases, and 7 bases lay between the germline ends. Per germline, CDR1 SGHRS and CDR2 YFSETQ. This CDR3 has 15 residues.

J is TRBJ1-2 and V is TRBV7-6; D might be TRBD1 (6 bases). The length of the CDR3 is 15 residues. Looked up from germline, CDR1 is SGHVS and CDR2 is FNYEAQ. Trimming removed 5 bases from V and 2 bases from J, with 15 bases in between. The CDR3: CASSPQGTGNYGYTF. The CDR3, as DNA: TGTGCCAGCAGCCCTCAGGGGACGGGGAACTATGGCTACACCTTC. Together with reference TRBV7-6 and TRBJ1-2, the CDR3 gives the full variable domain: GAGVSQSPRYKVTKRGQDVALRCDPISGHVSLYWYRQALGQGPEFLTYFNYEAQQDKSGLPNDRFSAERPEGSISTLTIQRTEQRDSAMYRCASSPQGTGNYGYTFGSGTRLTVV.

This clone appeared a single time. The chain uses TRBV5-1 and TRBJ2-7; a weak D match, TRBD1 (6 bases). CDR3 length: 15 residues. Germline-derived CDR1 and CDR2 are SGHRS and YFSETQ. V lost 4 bases, J lost 0 bases, and 14 bases lay in between. CDR3 sequence (DNA): TGCGCCAGCAGCGTGCGATCAGGGGCCTCCTACGAGCAGTACTTC. This translates into CASSVRSGASYEQYF.

This sequence joins TRBV19 and TRBJ1-1, with D perhaps TRBD1 (5 bases). The germline CDR1 and CDR2 sequences are LNHDA and SQIVND (reference sequence). The CDR3 loop spans 13 amino acids. The V gene lost 1 base and the J gene lost 11 bases, with 14 bases spanning the gap. CDR3 residues: CASSIGAGYRAFF. For the CDR3, the DNA is TGTGCCAGTAGTATAGGGGCAGGATACAGGGCTTTCTTT. Variable domain in full (rest from reference TRBV19 and TRBJ1-1): DGGITQSPKYLFRKEGQNVTLSCEQNLNHDAMYWYRQDPGQGLRLIYYSQIVNDFQKGDIAEGYSVSREKKESFPLTVTSAQKNPTAFYLCASSIGAGYRAFFGQGTRLTVV.

The V gene is TRBV5-8, the J gene TRBJ2-3; 11 nucleotides align to TRBD1. V shed 4 bases and J 4 bases; nucleotides not matched to a gene: 5. The CDR3 is 15 amino acids. CDR1 and CDR2 (germline): SGHTS, YDEGEE. The CDR3 DNA reads as TGTGCCAGCAGCATCGGACAGGGGGCCTCAGATACGCAGTATTTT. Translated, it gives CASSIGQGASDTQYF.